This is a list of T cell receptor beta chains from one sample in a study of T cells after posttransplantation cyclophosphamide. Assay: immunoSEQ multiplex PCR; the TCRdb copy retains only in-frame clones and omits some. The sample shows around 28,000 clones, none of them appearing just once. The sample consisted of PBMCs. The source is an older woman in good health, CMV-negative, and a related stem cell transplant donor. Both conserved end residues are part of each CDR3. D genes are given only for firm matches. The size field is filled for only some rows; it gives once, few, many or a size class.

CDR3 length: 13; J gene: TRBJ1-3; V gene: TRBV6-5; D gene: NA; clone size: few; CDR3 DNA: TGTGCCAGCAGTTTGGACATCGGAAACACCATATATTTT; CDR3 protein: CASSLDIGNTIYF
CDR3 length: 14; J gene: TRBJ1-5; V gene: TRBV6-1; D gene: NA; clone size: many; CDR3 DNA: TGTGCCAGCAGTGAAATAGGGGGTCGACAGCCCCAGCATTTT; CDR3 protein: CASSEIGGRQPQHF
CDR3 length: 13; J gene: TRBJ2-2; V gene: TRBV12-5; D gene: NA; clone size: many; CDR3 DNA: TGTGCTAGTGGTACCCCTAATACCGGGGAGCTGTTTTTT; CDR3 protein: CASGTPNTGELFF
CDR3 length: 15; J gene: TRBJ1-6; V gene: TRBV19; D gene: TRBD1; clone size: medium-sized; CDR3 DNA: TGTGCCAGTAGTCGCAAGACAGGGGGTAATTCACCCCTCCACTTT; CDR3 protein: CASSRKTGGNSPLHF
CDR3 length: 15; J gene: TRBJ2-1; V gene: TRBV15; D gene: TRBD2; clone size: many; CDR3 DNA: TGTGCCACCAGCACCCTAGCGGGAGCCAACCATGAGCAGTTCTTC; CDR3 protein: CATSTLAGANHEQFF
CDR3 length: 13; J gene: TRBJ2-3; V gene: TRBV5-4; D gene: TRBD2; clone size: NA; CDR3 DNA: TGTGCCAGCAAGCGGGAAGAGACAGATACGCAGTATTTT; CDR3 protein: CASKREETDTQYF
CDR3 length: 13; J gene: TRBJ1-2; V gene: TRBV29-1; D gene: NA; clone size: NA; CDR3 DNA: TGCAGCGTTGAAAGGGGCTTAAACTATGGCTACACCTTC; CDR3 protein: CSVERGLNYGYTF
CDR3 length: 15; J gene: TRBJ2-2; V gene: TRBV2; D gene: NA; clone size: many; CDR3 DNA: TGTGCCAGCGGGGGGAGAGGGGGCATCACCGGGGAGCTGTTTTTT; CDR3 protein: CASGGRGGITGELFF
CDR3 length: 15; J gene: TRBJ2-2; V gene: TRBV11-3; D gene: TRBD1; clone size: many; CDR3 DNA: TGTGCCAGCAGGACTGGACAGGGTGAGACCGGGGAGCTGTTTTTT; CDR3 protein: CASRTGQGETGELFF
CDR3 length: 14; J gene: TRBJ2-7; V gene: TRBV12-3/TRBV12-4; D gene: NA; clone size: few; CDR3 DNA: TGTGCCAGCAGCCGCGACAGGTTCTCCAACGAGCAGTACTTC; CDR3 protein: CASSRDRFSNEQYF
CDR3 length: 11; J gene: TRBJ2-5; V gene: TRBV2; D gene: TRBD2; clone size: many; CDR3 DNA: TGTGCCGGGGGGGTCCTCGGGACCCAGTACTTC; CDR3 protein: CAGGVLGTQYF
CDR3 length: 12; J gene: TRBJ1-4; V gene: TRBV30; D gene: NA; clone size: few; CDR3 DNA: TGTGCCTGGAGGCGAAGGGGGGAAAAACTGTTTTTT; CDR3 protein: CAWRRRGEKLFF
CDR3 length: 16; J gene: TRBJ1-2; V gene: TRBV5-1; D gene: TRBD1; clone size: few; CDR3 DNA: TGCGCCAGTTTGGCCCTGCCCGGGACAGGGAACTATGGCTACACCTTC; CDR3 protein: CASLALPGTGNYGYTF
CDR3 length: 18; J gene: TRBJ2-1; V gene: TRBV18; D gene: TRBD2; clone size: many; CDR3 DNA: TGTGCCAGCTCATTGGGACTAGCGGGGGGCCTTTCCTACAATGAGCAGTTCTTC; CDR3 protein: CASSLGLAGGLSYNEQFF
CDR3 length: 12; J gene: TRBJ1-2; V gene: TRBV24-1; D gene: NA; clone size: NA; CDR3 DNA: TGTGCCACCAGTGAGGGACACTATCGCTACACCTTC; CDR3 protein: CATSEGHYRYTF
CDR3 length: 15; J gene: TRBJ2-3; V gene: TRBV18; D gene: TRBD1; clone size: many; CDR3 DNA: TGTGCCAGCTCACGCTTGACAGGGCCGGAAGATACGCAGTATTTT; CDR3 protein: CASSRLTGPEDTQYF
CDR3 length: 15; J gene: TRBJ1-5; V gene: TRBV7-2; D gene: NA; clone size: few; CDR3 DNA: TGTGCCAGCAGCCCCCGAAGGGTCGGGGGTCAGCCCCAGCATTTT; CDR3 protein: CASSPRRVGGQPQHF
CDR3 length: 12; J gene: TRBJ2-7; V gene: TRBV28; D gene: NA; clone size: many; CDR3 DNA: TGTGCCAGCAGCCTCCTCTCCTACGAGCAGTACTTC; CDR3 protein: CASSLLSYEQYF
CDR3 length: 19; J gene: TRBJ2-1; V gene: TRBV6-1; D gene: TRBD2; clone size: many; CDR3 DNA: TGTGCCAGCAGTGAAGCGGGAGGTAGCGGGTCGTTGGTGTACAATGAGCAGTTCTTC; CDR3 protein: CASSEAGGSGSLVYNEQFF
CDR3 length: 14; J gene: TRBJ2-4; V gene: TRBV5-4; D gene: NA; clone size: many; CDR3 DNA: TGTGCCAGCAGCTTGGCGTCAGGGAGAAACATTCAGTACTTC; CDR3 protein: CASSLASGRNIQYF
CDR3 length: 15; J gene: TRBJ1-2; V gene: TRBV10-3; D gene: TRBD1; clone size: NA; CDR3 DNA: TGTGCCATCAGGACAGGGGCCCGGCCTAACTATGGCTACACCTTC; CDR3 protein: CAIRTGARPNYGYTF
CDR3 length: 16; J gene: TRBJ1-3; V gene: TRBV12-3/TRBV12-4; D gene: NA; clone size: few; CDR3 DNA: TGTGCCAGCAGTTTAGTCACCCCCGTAGCTGGAAACACCATATATTTT; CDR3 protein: CASSLVTPVAGNTIYF
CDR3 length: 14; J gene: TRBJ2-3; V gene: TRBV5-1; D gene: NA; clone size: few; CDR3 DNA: TGCGCCAGCAGCTTATGGAGGGTTTCAGATACGCAGTATTTT; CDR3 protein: CASSLWRVSDTQYF
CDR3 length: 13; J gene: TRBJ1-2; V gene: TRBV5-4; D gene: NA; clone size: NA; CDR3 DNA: TGTGCCAGCAGCGGCGGAGCAGAGGATGGCTACACCTTC; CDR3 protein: CASSGGAEDGYTF
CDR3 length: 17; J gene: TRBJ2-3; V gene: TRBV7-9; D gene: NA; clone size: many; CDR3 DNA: TGTGCCAGCATCAACGGACCCCAGGGTCGGAGCACAGATACGCAGTATTTT; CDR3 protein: CASINGPQGRSTDTQYF
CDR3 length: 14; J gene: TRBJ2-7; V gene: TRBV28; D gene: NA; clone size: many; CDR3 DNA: TGTGCCAGCAGGGAGGACACGGTTGGGTACGAGCAGTACTTC; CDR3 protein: CASREDTVGYEQYF
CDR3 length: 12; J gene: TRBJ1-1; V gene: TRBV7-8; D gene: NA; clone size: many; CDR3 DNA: TGTGCCAGCAGCTTAAGGTCCGGGGAAGCTTTCTTT; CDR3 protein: CASSLRSGEAFF
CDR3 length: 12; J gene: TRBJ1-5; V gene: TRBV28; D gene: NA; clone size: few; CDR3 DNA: TGTGCCAGCAGTGCAGGGCAACAGCCCCAGCATTTT; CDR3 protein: CASSAGQQPQHF
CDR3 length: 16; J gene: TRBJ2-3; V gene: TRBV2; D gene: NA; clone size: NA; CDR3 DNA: TGTGCCAGCAGAGCCCTTAGTCAGGGCCTCACAGATACGCAGTATTTT; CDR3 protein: CASRALSQGLTDTQYF
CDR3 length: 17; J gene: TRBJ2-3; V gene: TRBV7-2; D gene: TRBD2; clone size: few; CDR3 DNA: TGTGCCAGCAGCTTAGTTCCTCTAGCGGGAGTGACAGATACGCAGTATTTT; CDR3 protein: CASSLVPLAGVTDTQYF
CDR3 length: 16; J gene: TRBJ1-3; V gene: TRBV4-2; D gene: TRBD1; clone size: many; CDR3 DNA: TGTGCCAGCAGCCAGAGACGGGGACAGACTGGAAACACCATATATTTT; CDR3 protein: CASSQRRGQTGNTIYF
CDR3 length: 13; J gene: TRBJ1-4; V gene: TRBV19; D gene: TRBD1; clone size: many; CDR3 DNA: TGTGCCACAACGGGACAGGGGGACGAAAAACTGTTTTTT; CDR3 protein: CATTGQGDEKLFF
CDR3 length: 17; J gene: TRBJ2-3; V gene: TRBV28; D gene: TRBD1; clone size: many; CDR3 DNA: TGTGCCAGCAGTTTAAGTGGGACAGGGGGAGTCACAGATACGCAGTATTTT; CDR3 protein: CASSLSGTGGVTDTQYF
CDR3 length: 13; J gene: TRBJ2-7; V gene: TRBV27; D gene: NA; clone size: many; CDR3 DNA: TGTGCCAGCAGTTTAAAGGGCCCTTACGAGCAGTACTTC; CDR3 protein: CASSLKGPYEQYF
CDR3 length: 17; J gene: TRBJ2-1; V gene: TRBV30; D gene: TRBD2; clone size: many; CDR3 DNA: TGTGCCTGGAGGGCCGGGACTAGCGGGATACAATACAATGAGCAGTTCTTC; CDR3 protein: CAWRAGTSGIQYNEQFF
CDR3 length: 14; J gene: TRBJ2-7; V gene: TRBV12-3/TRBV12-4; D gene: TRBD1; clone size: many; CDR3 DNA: TGTGCCAGCAGTTTTACAGGGGGCGCGGACGAGCAGTACTTC; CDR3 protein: CASSFTGGADEQYF
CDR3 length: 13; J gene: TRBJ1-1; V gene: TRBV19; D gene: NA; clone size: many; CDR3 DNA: TGTGCCAGTAGTCAAGGTCTGAACACTGAAGCTTTCTTT; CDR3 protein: CASSQGLNTEAFF
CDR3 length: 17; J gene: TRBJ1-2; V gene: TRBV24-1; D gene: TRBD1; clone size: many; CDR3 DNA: TGTGCCACCAGTGATCGAAGGGTCTCCTCAGGGGGCTATGGCTACACCTTC; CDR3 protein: CATSDRRVSSGGYGYTF
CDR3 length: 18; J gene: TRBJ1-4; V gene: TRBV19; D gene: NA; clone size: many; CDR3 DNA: TGTGCCAGTAGTATGTTTACCTGGACTCTCGGGACTAATGAAAAACTGTTTTTT; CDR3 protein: CASSMFTWTLGTNEKLFF
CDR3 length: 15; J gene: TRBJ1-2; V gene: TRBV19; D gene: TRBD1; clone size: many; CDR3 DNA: TGTGCCAGTAGTGTGACCAGGGGGCGCGGAAATGGCTACACCTTC; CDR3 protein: CASSVTRGRGNGYTF
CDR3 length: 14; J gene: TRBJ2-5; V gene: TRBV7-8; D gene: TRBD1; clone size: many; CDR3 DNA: TGTGCCAGCAGCTTTGGGACAGGGATGGAGACCCAGTACTTC; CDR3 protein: CASSFGTGMETQYF
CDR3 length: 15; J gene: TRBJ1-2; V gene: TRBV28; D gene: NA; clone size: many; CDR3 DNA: TGTGCCAGTGGGGAAAGGGGAGCAGGGAACTATGGCTACACCTTC; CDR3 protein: CASGERGAGNYGYTF
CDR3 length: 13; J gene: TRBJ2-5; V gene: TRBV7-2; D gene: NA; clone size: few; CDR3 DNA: TGTGCCAGCAGCTTAGGGAGCGGTCAGGCCCAGTACTTC; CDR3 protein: CASSLGSGQAQYF
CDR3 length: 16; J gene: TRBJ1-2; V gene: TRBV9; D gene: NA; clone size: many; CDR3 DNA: TGTGCCAGCAGCGCCTCCTCCCCCCTCTCGGGGAATGGCTACACCTTC; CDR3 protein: CASSASSPLSGNGYTF
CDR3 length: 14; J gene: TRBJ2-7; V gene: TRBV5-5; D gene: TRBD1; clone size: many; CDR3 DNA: TGTGCCAGCAGCCTCACGGGACAGGTCTACGAGCAGTACTTC; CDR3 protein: CASSLTGQVYEQYF
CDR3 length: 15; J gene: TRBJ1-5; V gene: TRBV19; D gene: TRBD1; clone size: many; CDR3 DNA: TGTGCCAGTAGTAGCGGACAGGCCGGCAATCAGCCCCAGCATTTT; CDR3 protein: CASSSGQAGNQPQHF
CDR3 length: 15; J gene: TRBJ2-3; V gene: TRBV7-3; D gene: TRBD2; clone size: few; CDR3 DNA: TGTGCCAGCAGCCCGATCGGGGGGGAGTCAGATACGCAGTATTTT; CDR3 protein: CASSPIGGESDTQYF
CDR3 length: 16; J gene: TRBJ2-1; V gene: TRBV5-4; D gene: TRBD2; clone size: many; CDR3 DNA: TGTGCCAGCAGCTGGTCAGCGGGAGGCGCCTACAATGAGCAGTTCTTC; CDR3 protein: CASSWSAGGAYNEQFF
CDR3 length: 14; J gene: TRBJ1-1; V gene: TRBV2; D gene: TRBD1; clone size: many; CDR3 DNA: TGTGCCAGCAGGGGGACAGGGATGAACACTGAAGCTTTCTTT; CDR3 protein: CASRGTGMNTEAFF
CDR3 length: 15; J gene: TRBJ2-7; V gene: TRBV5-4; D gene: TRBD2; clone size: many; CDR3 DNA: TGTGCCAGCAGCTTGGTCGTCAGCGGGACCTACGAGCAGTACTTC; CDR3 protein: CASSLVVSGTYEQYF
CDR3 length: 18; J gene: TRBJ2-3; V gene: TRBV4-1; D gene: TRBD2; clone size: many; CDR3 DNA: TGCGCCAGCAGCCAAGACGGCGGGGCTAGCGGGGGGGCAGATACGCAGTATTTT; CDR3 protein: CASSQDGGASGGADTQYF